A single sample is the source of the 10 T cell receptor beta chains below, sequenced in a study of control samples from healthy donors and cancer patients. Repertoires were generated with immunoSEQ multiplex PCR, while TCRdb's copy carries only in-frame clones and drops some. The sample has about 120,000 clones, around nine tenths seen once; the top ten hold around an eighth. The material sequenced was blood. These TCRs come from a man aged 25 to 40 in good health.

The genes are TRBV15 and TRBJ2-2, with D possibly matching TRBD1 (6 bases). Trimming took 3 bases from V and 0 from J, leaving 11 bases between them. Germline CDR1 reads LNHNV; CDR2 reads YYDKDF (reference sequence). The CDR3 contains 16 residues. The CDR3 is CATSSLTGTNTGELFF. CDR3 DNA: TGTGCCACCAGCAGTTTAACAGGGACGAACACCGGGGAGCTGTTTTTT.

This clone was seen a single time. The CDR3: CASSVAAQGEGKNIQYF. The DNA of the CDR3 is TGTGCCAGCAGCGTAGCCGCACAGGGTGAGGGCAAAAACATTCAGTACTTC. J is TRBJ2-4 and V is TRBV9; D perhaps matches TRBD1 (6 bases). Trimming shortened V by 0 bases and J by 3 bases, and 16 bases separated the two germline ends. The CDR3 is made up of 17 amino acids. CDR1 and CDR2 (germline): SGDLS, YYNGEE.

This clone appeared a few times. The V gene is TRBV10-3, the J gene TRBJ2-2; unclear D gene. In germline, CDR1 is ENHRY, CDR2 SYGVKD. The CDR3 contains 12 residues. V was cut by 6 bases and J by 0 bases, with 2 bases left in between. CDR3 loop: CAIRPNTGELFF. The CDR3, as DNA: TGTGCCATCAGACCGAACACCGGGGAGCTGTTTTTT.

The rearrangement uses TRBV5-1 and TRBJ2-5; D is undetermined. The germline CDR1 and CDR2 sequences are SGHRS and YFSETQ. This CDR3 is 11 amino acids long. V lost 4 bases to trimming and J lost 2 bases, with 3 bases between them. CDR3 amino acids: CASSEQETQYF. The CDR3 bases are TGCGCCAGCAGCGAACAAGAGACCCAGTACTTC.

This chain links TRBV4-1 with TRBJ2-2; 10 bases fit TRBD1. Germline values: CDR1 MGHRA, CDR2 YSYEKL. This CDR3 has 16 residues. V lost 4 bases, J lost 7 bases, and 9 bases stayed unmatched. The CDR3 here is CASSLRTGGSHGELFF. CDR3 nucleotides: TGCGCCAGCAGCCTCCGGACAGGGGGAAGCCACGGGGAGCTGTTTTTT.

The chain is built from TRBV6-2 or TRBV6-3 and TRBJ1-5, with D perhaps matching TRBD1 (6 bases). Trimming removed 2 bases at V and 6 bases at J, with 14 bases between. This CDR3 has 15 residues. Germline CDR1 is MNHEY and CDR2 is SVGEGT. In nucleotides, the CDR3 is TGTGCCAGCAGTTACCTTCCGGGGGCGGTTCAGCCCCAGCATTTT. Residues: CASSYLPGAVQPQHF.

The chain joins TRBV7-3 to TRBJ1-2; 10 nucleotides match TRBD1. The length of the CDR3 is 18 residues. Looked up from germline, CDR1 is SGHTA and CDR2 is FQGTGA. V lost 1 base and J lost 5; bases outside the gene matches: 13. CDR3 loop: CASSLRRPDRGAYYGYTF. CDR3 in DNA: TGTGCCAGCAGCTTAAGGCGACCGGACAGGGGGGCCTATTATGGCTACACCTTC.

The sample holds one count of this clone. The V call is TRBV4-2, the J call TRBJ1-3; TRBD1 aligns across 9 bases. Looked up from germline, CDR1 is LGHNA and CDR2 is YNFKEQ. The junction had 17 bases not matched to a gene; V was cut back by 4 bases and J by 4 bases. The CDR3 is 19 residues long. The DNA for the CDR3 is TGTGCCAGCAGCCCATCTGAAGATCGGGGGACAGGGTTCGGAAACACCATATATTTT. Protein sequence: CASSPSEDRGTGFGNTIYF.

Worth noting for this clone: Relative to the germline gene, one junction end is altered; a read error may explain this. The genes are TRBV4-1 and TRBJ2-2; TRBD2 matches 13 bases. Germline CDR1 MGHRA, CDR2 YSYEKL. CDR3 length equals 15 residues. The CDR3 sequence: CASGLAGANSGELFF. The CDR3 region has the DNA TGCGCCAGCGGACTAGCGGGGGCCAACAGCGGGGAGCTGTTTTTT.

The rearrangement joins TRBV6-1 to TRBJ2-2; D call uncertain. The ends were cut back, 2 bases at V and 4 bases at J, with 8 bases in the middle. The length of the CDR3 is 14 residues. Germline CDR1 is MNHNS and CDR2 is SASEGT. The CDR3 loop is CASSELLVTGELFF. In DNA, the CDR3 is TGTGCCAGCAGTGAACTCCTGGTCACCGGGGAGCTGTTTTTT.